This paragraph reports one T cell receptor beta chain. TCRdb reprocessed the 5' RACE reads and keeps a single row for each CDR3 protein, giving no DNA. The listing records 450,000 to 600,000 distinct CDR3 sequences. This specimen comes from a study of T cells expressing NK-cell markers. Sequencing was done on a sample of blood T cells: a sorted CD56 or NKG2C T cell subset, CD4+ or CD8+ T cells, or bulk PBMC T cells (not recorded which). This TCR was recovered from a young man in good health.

CDR3: CASSLAIPSGSPEVDVLTF. The chain links TRBV5-1 to TRBJ2-6; TCRdb's D call of TRBD2 is untestable without DNA. This CDR3 region has 19 residues. CDR1 and CDR2 from the germline V gene are SGHRS and YFSETQ.